The 29 T cell receptor beta chains reported below all come from one sample, sequenced in a study of CD8+ T cells in alopecia areata. TCR sequencing used cDNA made by reverse transcription of extracted RNA. Here immunoSEQ multiplex PCR was the method, and the copy in TCRdb shows in-frame clones only, minus some. The data hold about 200,000 clones, with about 64% observed a single time. Described treatment: oral pan-JAK inhibitor, 5-10 mg twice daily. The sample consisted of CD4+ T cells sorted from blood, taken at week 4, from a patient treated with tofacitinib. Every receptor here comes from a human donor with alopecia areata.

This clone showed up just a few times. V and J are TRBV29-1 and TRBJ2-2; a weak D match, TRBD1 (6 bases). Germline V gene sequence: CDR1 SQVTM, CDR2 ANQGSEA. V lost 7 bases and J 2 bases, leaving 11 bases between the germline ends. The CDR3 extends over 13 amino acids. The CDR3 region is CSAGTRNTGELFF. CDR3 nucleotide sequence: TGCAGCGCCGGGACAAGAAACACCGGGGAGCTGTTTTTT.

V usage is TRBV7-9 and J usage is TRBJ2-2; either TRBD1 or TRBD2 may fit D (5 bases each). The length of the CDR3 is 16 residues. CDR1 is SEHNR, CDR2 FQNEAQ, per germline (reference sequence). The ends were cut back, 2 bases at V and 6 bases at J, with 16 bases in the middle. As DNA, the CDR3 is TGTGCCAGCAGCTTACGAGGGGACGGCGGGTCCGGGGAGCTGTTTTTT. Amino acid sequence: CASSLRGDGGSGELFF.

The table lists this clone with a few counts. V and J are TRBV5-6 and TRBJ1-2; TRBD1 matches 7 bases. This CDR3 spans 13 amino acids. Trimming took 0 bases from V and 8 from J; bases not matched to a gene: 4. The germline CDR1 and CDR2 sequences are SGHDT and YYEEEE. In DNA, the CDR3 is TGTGCCAGCAGCTTGGGACAGGGCGAAGGCTACACCTTC. Residues: CASSLGQGEGYTF.

V gene TRBV5-1 combines with J gene TRBJ2-3, with 7 bases identical to TRBD2. The CDR3 is 14 residues long. Germline values: CDR1 SGHRS, CDR2 YFSETQ. Trimming at V came to 4 bases and at J to 3 bases, leaving 5 bases not matched to a gene. CDR3 DNA: TGCGCCAGCAGCCGAGTGGGAGGGACAGATACGCAGTATTTT. Encoded protein: CASSRVGGTDTQYF. Based on the CDR3 plus reference TRBV5-1 and TRBJ2-3, the full variable domain is KAGVTQTPRYLIKTRGQQVTLSCSPISGHRSVSWYQQTPGQGLQFLFEYFSETQRNKGNFPGRFSGRQFSNSRSEMNVSTLELGDSALYLCASSRVGGTDTQYFGPGTRLTVL.

V gene TRBV30 combines with J gene TRBJ1-5; the match to TRBD1 covers 7 bases. Germline values: CDR1 GTSNPN, CDR2 SVGIG (reference sequence). With V trimmed by 3 bases and J by 4 bases, 12 bases remained unmatched. CDR3 size: 16 residues. CDR3 nucleotides: TGTGCCTGGAGGCAATCCGGGGGGACAGATAATCAGCCCCAGCATTTT. It yields the protein CAWRQSGGTDNQPQHF.

The chain employs TRBV2 and TRBJ1-4; possible D gene TRBD1, 6 bases. Germline loops: CDR1 SNHLY, CDR2 FYNNEI. V was shortened by 5 bases and J by 8 bases, with 15 bases between the two germline ends. This CDR3 is built from 14 residues. CDR3 protein: CASSSRAGGEKLFF. The CDR3 DNA reads TGTGCCAGCAGTTCGCGGGCGGGGGGCGAAAAACTGTTTTTT. Full variable domain (outside the CDR3, taken from reference TRBV2 and TRBJ1-4): EPEVTQTPSHQVTQMGQEVILRCVPISNHLYFYWYRQILGQKVEFLVSFYNNEISEKSEIFDDQFSVERPDGSNFTLKIRSTKLEDSAMYFCASSSRAGGEKLFFGSGTQLSVL.

This clone was counted only a few times. The rearrangement joins TRBV4-2 to TRBJ2-3, with 8 bases that match TRBD2. The CDR3 runs to 18 residues. In germline, CDR1 is LGHNA, CDR2 YNFKEQ. V trimming: 1 base; J trimming: 2 bases; junction bases outside the gene matches: 11. For the CDR3, the DNA is TGTGCCAGCAGCCAAGCCGGTCAGCGGGGGCGATCCACAGATACGCAGTATTTT. The encoded protein is CASSQAGQRGRSTDTQYF.

CDR3 sequence reads: CASSYWRGPGANVLTF. DNA for the CDR3: TGTGCCAGCAGCTACTGGCGGGGCCCTGGGGCCAACGTCCTGACTTTC. This chain joins TRBV7-9 and TRBJ2-6; D is perhaps TRBD2 (6 bases). The germline V and J ends were trimmed by 4 bases and 2 bases, with 12 bases remaining between them. In germline, CDR1 is SEHNR, CDR2 FQNEAQ (reference sequence). This CDR3 is built from 16 residues.

Only one count was recorded for this clone. The CDR3 sequence: CASSRVLAGGRNEQFF. For the CDR3, the DNA is TGTGCCAGCAGCCGGGTACTAGCGGGGGGGCGCAATGAGCAGTTCTTC. The chain employs TRBV4-2 and TRBJ2-1, with 13 bases aligning to TRBD2. After removal of 4 bases from V and 6 bases from J, the junction contained 6 bases not matched to a gene. The CDR3 is 16 amino acids. CDR1 and CDR2 (germline): LGHNA, YNFKEQ.

The chain carries TRBV15 and TRBJ2-3, with 9 bases identical to TRBD1. The CDR3 covers 15 residues. From germline, CDR1 is LNHNV and CDR2 YYDKDF (reference sequence). V lost 1 base to trimming and J lost 3 bases; unmatched junction nucleotides: 2. CDR3: CATSRGGTGTDTQYF. The CDR3 coding sequence is TGTGCCACCAGCAGAGGAGGGACAGGGACAGATACGCAGTATTTT.

The gene calls are TRBV7-9 and TRBJ2-7, with D perhaps TRBD1 or TRBD2 (5 bases each). The CDR3 totals 15 residues. The ends were cut back, 10 bases at V and 10 bases at J, with 29 bases in the middle. The V gene's germline CDR1 is SEHNR and CDR2 FQNEAQ (reference sequence). Here the CDR3 DNA reads TGTGCCACCTCCCCCCTACGGGGACCGGTGGTGCGACAGTACTTC. This translates into CATSPLRGPVVRQYF.

The chain uses TRBV7-2 and TRBJ2-5, with TRBD2 matching 11 bases. Germline assignment: CDR1 SGHTA and CDR2 FQGNSA. The CDR3 is 16 amino acids. V was clipped by 5 bases and J by 2 bases; unmatched bases: 7. The CDR3: CASSITLAGGQETQYF. The CDR3 DNA reads TGTGCCAGCAGCATCACTCTAGCGGGGGGACAAGAGACCCAGTACTTC.

The genes are TRBV9 and TRBJ1-1; 8 bases align to TRBD1. Germline CDR1 SGDLS, CDR2 YYNGEE. The CDR3 spans 15 residues. Trimming cost V 4 bases and J 2 bases; bases outside gene matches: 7. CDR3 sequence: CASSLTGQANTEAFF. The CDR3 DNA reads as TGTGCCAGCAGCCTGACGGGACAGGCTAACACTGAAGCTTTCTTT.

The rearrangement links TRBV6-5 to TRBJ1-1; D gene uncertain. Germline V gene data show CDR1 as MNHEY and CDR2 as SVGAGI. V lost 7 bases and J lost 2, with 11 bases in between. The CDR3 has 13 amino acids. CDR3 sequence: CASTPGINTEAFF. The CDR3, as DNA: TGTGCCAGCACGCCGGGAATCAACACTGAAGCTTTCTTT.

The gene calls are TRBV4-3 and TRBJ2-6, with D perhaps matching TRBD1 (5 bases). This CDR3 is 16 amino acids long. Germline V gives CDR1 LGHNA, CDR2 YSLEER. V shed 5 bases and J shed 6 bases, with 17 bases lying between them. CDR3 DNA: TGCGCCAGCAGCGAAGGGGCCCTTATCAAGGCCAACGTCCTGACTTTC. It is translated as CASSEGALIKANVLTF.

The rearrangement uses TRBV6-1 and TRBJ1-6; D is unclear. V shed 2 bases and J shed 5 bases, with 7 bases lying between them. The CDR3 runs to 14 residues. Looked up from germline, CDR1 is MNHNS and CDR2 is SASEGT. The CDR3 protein is CASSEPGNNSPLHF. The CDR3 coding sequence is TGTGCCAGCAGTGAACCGGGGAATAATTCACCCCTCCACTTT.

Notes on this clone: Other DNA sequences in this sample translate to the same CDR3. The J gene is TRBJ2-2, the V gene TRBV19; D call uncertain. Germline CDR1 and CDR2: LNHDA and SQIVND (reference sequence). The CDR3 is 12 residues long. V was trimmed by 2 bases and J by 4 bases, leaving 2 bases between them. CDR3 sequence: CASSIPTGELFF. The CDR3 DNA reads TGTGCCAGTAGTATACCCACCGGGGAGCTGTTTTTT.

This chain uses TRBV29-1 with TRBJ2-7, with 7 nucleotides matching TRBD1. From germline, CDR1 is SQVTM and CDR2 ANQGSEA. CDR3 length equals 11 residues. After removal of 6 bases from V and 3 bases from J, the junction contained 2 bases not matched to a gene. DNA for the CDR3: TGCAGCGTGACAGGGATCTACGAGCAGTACTTC. Amino acids: CSVTGIYEQYF.

This clone was found a few times. This chain joins TRBV10-3 and TRBJ2-3; 8 nucleotides agree with TRBD1. J lost 2 bases, V lost 3 bases, and 4 bases had no gene match. Germline V gene data show CDR1 as ENHRY and CDR2 as SYGVKD. The CDR3 contains 15 residues. The CDR3 DNA sequence: TGTGCCATCAGTGAACGGACAGGGAACACAGATACGCAGTATTTT. It encodes CAISERTGNTDTQYF.

This clone appeared a few times. J is TRBJ2-3 and V is TRBV10-2, with 10 nucleotides matching TRBD1. Losses at the gene ends were 8 bases for V and 0 bases for J; bases not matched to a gene: 11. This CDR3 is 17 amino acids long. Germline V gene sequence: CDR1 WSHSY, CDR2 SAAADI. Here the CDR3 DNA reads TGCGCCAGCCGACAGGGGGCGCGGCGCACTAGCACAGATACGCAGTATTTT. Translating it yields CASRQGARRTSTDTQYF.

The CDR3 is CASSLSRQGQPQHF. In DNA form, the CDR3 reads TGTGCCAGCAGTTTATCGCGACAGGGTCAGCCCCAGCATTTT. V is TRBV27 and J is TRBJ1-5; TRBD1 matches 7 bases. Germline CDR1 and CDR2: MNHEY and SMNVEV (reference sequence). Trimming removed 0 bases from V and 6 bases from J; junction bases left unmatched: 2. The CDR3 loop spans 14 amino acids.

This clone showed up just a few times. This chain connects TRBV10-2 to TRBJ1-6; tentative D call: TRBD1 (6 bases). The germline V gene encodes CDR1 WSHSY and CDR2 SAAADI. The CDR3 extends over 14 amino acids. Deletions cut 8 bases from V and 6 bases from J, with 14 bases between. CDR3 amino acids: CASSSAGANSPLHF. CDR3 coding DNA: TGCGCCAGCTCCTCTGCAGGGGCTAATTCACCCCTCCACTTT.

This clone was seen more than once but under ten times. The chain links TRBV6-6 to TRBJ1-2; TRBD1 is a possible D gene (5 bases). V shed 5 bases and J shed 3 bases, with 10 bases lying between them. This CDR3 spans 13 amino acids. Germline CDR1 MNHNY, CDR2 SVGAGI (reference sequence). The CDR3: CASSERGDYGYTF. The CDR3, as DNA: TGTGCCAGCAGTGAGCGAGGGGACTATGGCTACACCTTC.

This rearrangement joins TRBV9 to TRBJ2-5, with D possibly TRBD2 on 6 matching bases. This CDR3 has 15 amino acids. Germline V CDR1 and CDR2: SGDLS, YYNGEE. Trimming left V 4 bases short and J 7 bases short, with 20 bases between. The CDR3 DNA reads as TGTGCCAGCAGCCCCCGGGGGATATTCGATGGGACCCAGTACTTC. Translated, it gives CASSPRGIFDGTQYF.

The chain employs TRBV4-2 and TRBJ2-3, with 8 bases matching TRBD2. Germline CDR1 reads LGHNA; CDR2 reads YNFKEQ. The CDR3 is 15 residues long. V was pared by 4 bases and J by 2 bases, with 5 bases of the junction left unmatched. CDR3 protein: CASSLLGLATDTQYF. CDR3 nucleotide sequence: TGTGCCAGCAGCCTCCTCGGACTAGCCACAGATACGCAGTATTTT.

This chain connects TRBV13 to TRBJ2-2; possible D gene TRBD2, 6 bases. Trimming shortened V by 5 bases and J by 5 bases, and 15 bases separated the two germline ends. This CDR3 region has 15 residues. The germline CDR1 and CDR2 sequences are PRHDT and FYEKMQ (reference sequence). CDR3 region: CASSDRDLTTGELFF. In DNA, the CDR3 is TGTGCCAGCAGCGACCGGGACTTAACAACCGGGGAGCTGTTTTTT.

The rearrangement links TRBV30 to TRBJ1-1; a possible D gene is TRBD1 (5 bases). Germline CDR1 and CDR2: GTSNPN and SVGIG (reference sequence). The CDR3 has 11 amino acids. V lost 4 bases and J lost 11, with 14 bases in between. For the CDR3, the DNA is TGTGCCTGGAAATTTGTGGGGGGTGCTTTCTTT. This codes for CAWKFVGGAFF.

The V and J genes are TRBV29-1 and TRBJ1-2; weak D call: TRBD1 (5 bases). Per the germline V gene, CDR1 is SQVTM and CDR2 is ANQGSEA. The CDR3 loop spans 11 amino acids. Trimming cost V 7 bases and J 5 bases, with 11 bases left between them. As DNA, the CDR3 is TGCAGCGAACGGGACGGTTATGGCTACACCTTC. Protein: CSERDGYGYTF.

The chain is built from TRBV11-2 and TRBJ1-1; D is perhaps TRBD1 (5 bases). The CDR3 is 15 residues long. CDR1 SGHAT and CDR2 FQNNGV come from the germline V gene. V lost 0 bases and J 6 bases, leaving 14 bases between the germline ends. CDR3 region: CASSLDGAGWAEAFF. CDR3 DNA: TGTGCCAGCAGCTTAGATGGGGCCGGTTGGGCTGAAGCTTTCTTT. Using reference TRBV11-2 and TRBJ1-1 for the parts outside the CDR3, the full variable domain is EAGVAQSPRYKIIEKRQSVAFWCNPISGHATLYWYQQILGQGPKLLIQFQNNGVVDDSQLPKDRFSAERLKGVDSTLKIQPAKLEDSAVYLCASSLDGAGWAEAFFGQGTRLTVV.